This TCR beta chain was documented in a study of T cells expressing NK-cell markers. TCRdb reanalyzed the 5' RACE reads and collapses them to one entry per CDR3 protein, without DNA. This repertoire includes roughly 120,000 distinct CDR3 sequences. The CDR3 extends over 13 amino acids. The chain combines TRBV12-3 or TRBV12-4 with TRBJ2-3. The receptor was derived from a woman aged 18 to 75 in good health. Source material: blood T cells: a sorted CD56 or NKG2C T cell subset, CD4+ or CD8+ T cells, or bulk PBMC T cells (not recorded which). The CDR3 loop is CASSLFQWGTQYF.